This is a list of T cell receptor beta chains from one sample in a study of blood T cell repertoires in COVID-19. Method: immunoSEQ multiplex PCR; TCRdb's copy keeps in-frame clones and lacks some. This repertoire shows 150,000 to 200,000 clones, about 84% found once; its top ten account for more than 5%. Source material: peripheral blood. The receptors originated from a woman between 25 and 40 years old with acute or convalescent COVID-19. Both conserved end residues are part of each CDR3. A D gene is named only where the DNA matches it firmly. Where a row states a size, it is once, few, many or the class of an expanded clone; other rows omit it.

j_gene,d_gene,abundance,v_gene,CDR3nt,CDR3aa
TRBJ1-2,TRBD1,-,TRBV10-3,TGTGCCATCTTGGGCCAGGGGGCGGTTGGCTACACCTTC,CAILGQGAVGYTF
TRBJ2-7,TRBD2,-,TRBV7-2,TGTGCCAGCAGCTTATTACGGGGGGGATCCGAGCAGTACTTC,CASSLLRGGSEQYF
TRBJ2-7,TRBD1,-,TRBV27,TGTGCCAGCAGACCCGCCCTCGGACAGGCCTACGAGCAGTACTTC,CASRPALGQAYEQYF
TRBJ1-1,-,-,TRBV13,TGTGCCAGCAGCTTAAACCTGGCGGCGATAGCTTTCTTT,CASSLNLAAIAFF
TRBJ2-5,-,-,TRBV6-5,TGTGCCAGCAGGGGGGGAGGCATGGGGACCCAGTACTTC,CASRGGGMGTQYF
TRBJ1-6,-,-,TRBV2,TGTGCCAGCAGTTCCGGACAGTTCAATAATTCACCCCTCCACTTT,CASSSGQFNNSPLHF
TRBJ2-5,-,-,TRBV5-1,TGCGCCAGCAGCCCCGGGAACTATCAACAAGAGACCCAGTACTTC,CASSPGNYQQETQYF
TRBJ2-7,-,-,TRBV27,TGTGCCAGCAGTTTAAATAGGGCAGGGGCTGAGCAGTACTTC,CASSLNRAGAEQYF
TRBJ2-7,TRBD2,-,TRBV19,TGTGCCAGTAGTTTCAGACTAGCGGGGATATACGAGCAGTACTTC,CASSFRLAGIYEQYF
TRBJ1-2,TRBD1,-,TRBV9,TGTGCCAGCCTTACCGGGACAGGGAGCTACACCTTC,CASLTGTGSYTF
TRBJ2-7,-,-,TRBV6-5,TGTGCCAGCACCTTAGGAGGTCGGCAGTACTTC,CASTLGGRQYF
TRBJ1-2,TRBD1,-,TRBV7-2,TGTGCCAGCGGCCCTACGAGACAGGGTCTTGACTATGGCTACACCTTC,CASGPTRQGLDYGYTF
TRBJ2-5,-,-,TRBV2,TGTGCCAGCAGTGAATGGAGCCAAGAGACCCAGTACTTC,CASSEWSQETQYF
TRBJ2-5,TRBD2,few,TRBV7-9,TGTGCCAGCAGCTTTGGTAGCGGGAGAGTAGAGACCCAGTACTTC,CASSFGSGRVETQYF
TRBJ1-1,TRBD1,-,TRBV28,TGTGCCAGCAGTCCAGGGGGCGCAACAGTTAGGACTGAAGCTTTCTTT,CASSPGGATVRTEAFF
TRBJ2-7,TRBD2,-,TRBV29-1,TGCAGCGTGCTGACTAGCGGGAACTACGAGCAGTACTTC,CSVLTSGNYEQYF
TRBJ2-3,TRBD1,-,TRBV10-3,TGTGCCATCAGGGGGACAGTTGGCGATACGCAGTATTTT,CAIRGTVGDTQYF
TRBJ1-5,TRBD1,-,TRBV11-2,TGTGCCAGCAGCCTAGGGGGCTCGGGTCAGCCCCAGCATTTT,CASSLGGSGQPQHF
TRBJ2-1,-,-,TRBV11-1,TGTGCCAGCAGCTTTGCGGGTAGCTCCTACAATGAGCAGTTCTTC,CASSFAGSSYNEQFF
TRBJ1-5,-,-,TRBV5-8,TGTGCCAGCAGCCCTACAGGGTCCCGCAATCAGCCCCAGCATTTT,CASSPTGSRNQPQHF
TRBJ1-2,-,-,TRBV5-1,TGCGCCAGCAGCTTGGGAGGGCCTGATGGCTACACCTTC,CASSLGGPDGYTF
TRBJ1-2,-,-,TRBV9,TGTGCCAGCAGCCCTACTTGGGGGGACCGCAGGAGCTACACCTTC,CASSPTWGDRRSYTF
TRBJ2-7,TRBD1,-,TRBV6-5,TGTGCCAGCAGTTACATAGGAGGGACAGGACCCTACGAGCAGTACTTC,CASSYIGGTGPYEQYF
TRBJ1-1,TRBD1,once,TRBV11-3,TGTGCCAGCTCCCTAAACCCGCGGACAGGGTTCATGAACACTGAAGCTTTCTTT,CASSLNPRTGFMNTEAFF
TRBJ1-5,TRBD1,few,TRBV30,TGTGCCTGGGCCGGGACAGGGGGTCAGCCCCAGCATTTT,CAWAGTGGQPQHF
TRBJ1-3,-,-,TRBV5-4,TGTGCCAGCAGCTTGGCCGGGGGATATGGAAACACCATATATTTT,CASSLAGGYGNTIYF
TRBJ2-1,TRBD1,-,TRBV18,TGTGCCAGCTCACCACCGGGATGGGACAGGCGTGTCCATGAGCAGTTCTTC,CASSPPGWDRRVHEQFF
TRBJ2-1,TRBD2,-,TRBV18,TGTGCCAGCTCACCACCGGGAGCGGGAGTTCTCCATGAGCAGTTCTTC,CASSPPGAGVLHEQFF
TRBJ2-3,TRBD1,-,TRBV15,TGTGCCACCAGCAGCCATCAGGGGGCGCGGACAGATACGCAGTATTTT,CATSSHQGARTDTQYF
TRBJ1-2,-,-,TRBV5-1,TGCGCCAGCAGCTTGGCCTCGCCTAATGGCTACACCTTC,CASSLASPNGYTF
TRBJ2-1,TRBD1,-,TRBV27,TGTGCCAGCAGTTGGGACAGGGGGATCAATGAGCAGTTCTTC,CASSWDRGINEQFF
TRBJ2-1,TRBD2,-,TRBV7-6,TGTGCCAGCAGCTTAGGGCAACCCGGGACTAAAAATGAGCAGTTCTTC,CASSLGQPGTKNEQFF